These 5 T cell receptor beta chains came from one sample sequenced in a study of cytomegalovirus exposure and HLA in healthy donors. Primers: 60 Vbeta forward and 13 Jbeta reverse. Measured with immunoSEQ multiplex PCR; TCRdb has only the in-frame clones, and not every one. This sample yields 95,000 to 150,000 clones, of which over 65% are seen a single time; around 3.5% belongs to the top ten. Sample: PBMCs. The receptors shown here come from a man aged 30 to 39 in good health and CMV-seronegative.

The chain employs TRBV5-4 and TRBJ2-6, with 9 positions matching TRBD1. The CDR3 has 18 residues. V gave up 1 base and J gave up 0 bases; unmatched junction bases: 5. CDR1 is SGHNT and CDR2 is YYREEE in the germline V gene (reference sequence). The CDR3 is CASSLLRQGGSGANVLTF. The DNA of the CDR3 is TGTGCCAGCAGCTTGCTCCGACAGGGGGGCTCTGGGGCCAACGTCCTGACTTTC.

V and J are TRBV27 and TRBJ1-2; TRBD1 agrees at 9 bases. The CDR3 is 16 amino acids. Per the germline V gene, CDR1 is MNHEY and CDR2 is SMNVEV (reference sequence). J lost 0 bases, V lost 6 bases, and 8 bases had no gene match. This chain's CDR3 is CASRKTGGTPNYGYTF. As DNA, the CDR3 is TGTGCCAGCAGAAAGACAGGGGGAACCCCTAACTATGGCTACACCTTC.

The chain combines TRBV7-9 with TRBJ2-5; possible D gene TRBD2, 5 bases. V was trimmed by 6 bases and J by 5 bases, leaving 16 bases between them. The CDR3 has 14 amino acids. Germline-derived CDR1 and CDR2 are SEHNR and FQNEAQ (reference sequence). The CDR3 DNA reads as TGTGCCAGCAGATCCGGAGAGGGTTTGGAGACCCAGTACTTC. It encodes CASRSGEGLETQYF. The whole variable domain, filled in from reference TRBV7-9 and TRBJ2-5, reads DTGVSQNPRHKITKRGQNVTFRCDPISEHNRLYWYRQTLGQGPEFLTYFQNEAQLEKSRLLSDRFSAERPKGSFSTLEIQRTEQGDSAMYLCASRSGEGLETQYFGPGTRLLVL.

DNA for the CDR3: TGTGCCAGCAGCAGGGGAAGCAATCAGCCCCAGCATTTT. Translating gives CASSRGSNQPQHF. The chain has TRBV5-6 and TRBJ1-5; a weak D match, TRBD1 (5 bases). V was shortened by 4 bases and J by 1 base, with 6 bases between the two germline ends. CDR1 is SGHDT and CDR2 is YYEEEE in the germline V gene. The CDR3 covers 13 residues.

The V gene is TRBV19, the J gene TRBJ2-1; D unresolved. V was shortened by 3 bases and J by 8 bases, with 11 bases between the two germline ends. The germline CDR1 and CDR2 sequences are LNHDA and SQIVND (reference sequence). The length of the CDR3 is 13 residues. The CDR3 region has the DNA TGTGCCAGTAGTATTATGGGCTCCCATGAGCAGTTCTTC. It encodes CASSIMGSHEQFF. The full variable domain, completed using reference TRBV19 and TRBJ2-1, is DGGITQSPKYLFRKEGQNVTLSCEQNLNHDAMYWYRQDPGQGLRLIYYSQIVNDFQKGDIAEGYSVSREKKESFPLTVTSAQKNPTAFYLCASSIMGSHEQFFGPGTRLTVL.